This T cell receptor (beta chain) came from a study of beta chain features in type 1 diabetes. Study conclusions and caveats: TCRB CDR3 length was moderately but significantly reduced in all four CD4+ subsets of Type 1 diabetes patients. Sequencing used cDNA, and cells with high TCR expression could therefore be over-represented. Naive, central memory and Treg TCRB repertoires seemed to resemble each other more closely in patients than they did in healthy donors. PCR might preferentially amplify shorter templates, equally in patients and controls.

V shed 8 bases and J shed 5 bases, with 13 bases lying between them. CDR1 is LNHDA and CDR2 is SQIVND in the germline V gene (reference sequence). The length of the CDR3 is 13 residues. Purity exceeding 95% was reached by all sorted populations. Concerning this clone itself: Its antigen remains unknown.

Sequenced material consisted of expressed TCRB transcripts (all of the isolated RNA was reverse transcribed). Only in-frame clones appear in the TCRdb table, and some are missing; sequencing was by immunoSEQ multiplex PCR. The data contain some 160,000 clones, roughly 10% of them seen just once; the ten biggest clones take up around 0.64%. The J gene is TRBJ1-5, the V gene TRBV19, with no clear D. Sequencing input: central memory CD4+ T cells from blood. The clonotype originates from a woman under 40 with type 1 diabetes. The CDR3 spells CASSPMGDQPQHF. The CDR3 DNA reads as TGTGCCAGTTCACCCATGGGAGATCAGCCCCAGCATTTT.